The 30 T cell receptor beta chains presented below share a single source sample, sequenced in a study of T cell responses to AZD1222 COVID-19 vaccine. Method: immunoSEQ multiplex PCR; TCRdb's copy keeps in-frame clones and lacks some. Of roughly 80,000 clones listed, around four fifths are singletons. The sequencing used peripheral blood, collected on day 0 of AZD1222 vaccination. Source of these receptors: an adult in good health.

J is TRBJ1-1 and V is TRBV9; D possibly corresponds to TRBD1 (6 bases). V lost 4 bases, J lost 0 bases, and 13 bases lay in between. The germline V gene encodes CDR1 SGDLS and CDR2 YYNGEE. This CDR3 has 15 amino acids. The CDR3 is CASSPTGYLNTEAFF. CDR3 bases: TGTGCCAGCAGCCCAACAGGGTACCTGAACACTGAAGCTTTCTTT.

The CDR3, as DNA: TGTGCCAGCAGCATCCGGGCGAATGAAAAACTGTTTTTT. Protein: CASSIRANEKLFF. V gene TRBV7-2 combines with J gene TRBJ1-4; D ambiguous. Trimming cost V 5 bases and J 5 bases, with 9 bases left between them. Germline assignment: CDR1 SGHTA and CDR2 FQGNSA. This CDR3 has 13 residues.

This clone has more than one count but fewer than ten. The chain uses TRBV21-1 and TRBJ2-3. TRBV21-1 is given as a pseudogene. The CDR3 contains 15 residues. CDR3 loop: CASSNGTRSTDTQYF. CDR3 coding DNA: TGTGCCAGCAGCAACGGGACCCGGAGCACAGATACGCAGTATTTT.

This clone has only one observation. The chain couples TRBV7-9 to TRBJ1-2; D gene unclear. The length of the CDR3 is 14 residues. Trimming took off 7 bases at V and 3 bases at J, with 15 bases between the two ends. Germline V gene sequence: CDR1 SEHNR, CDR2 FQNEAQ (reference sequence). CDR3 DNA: TGTGCCAGCACCCCCTCGAGCGTATACTATGGCTACACCTTC. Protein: CASTPSSVYYGYTF.

CDR3 DNA sequence: TGCAGCGTTTCCGGGACAGGGGAGGATACCGGGGAGCTGTTTTTT. This sequence encodes CSVSGTGEDTGELFF. This rearrangement joins TRBV29-1 to TRBJ2-2, with TRBD1 matching over 10 bases. The CDR3 runs to 15 residues. Germline CDR1 SQVTM, CDR2 ANQGSEA. J gave up 5 bases and V 5 bases, and 8 bases lay outside the gene matches.

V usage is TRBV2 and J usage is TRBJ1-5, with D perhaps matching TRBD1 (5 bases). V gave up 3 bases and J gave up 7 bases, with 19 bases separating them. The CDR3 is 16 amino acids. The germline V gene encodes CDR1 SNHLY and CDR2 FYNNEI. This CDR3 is CASSEGQGPGGQPQHF. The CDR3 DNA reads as TGTGCCAGCAGTGAGGGGCAGGGTCCGGGGGGACAGCCCCAGCATTTT.

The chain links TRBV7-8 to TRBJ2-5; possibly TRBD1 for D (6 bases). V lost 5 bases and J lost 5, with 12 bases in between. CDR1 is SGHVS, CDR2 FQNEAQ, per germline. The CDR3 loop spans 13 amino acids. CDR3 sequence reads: CASSPEGEETQYF. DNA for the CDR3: TGTGCCAGCAGCCCCGAGGGGGAGGAGACCCAGTACTTC.

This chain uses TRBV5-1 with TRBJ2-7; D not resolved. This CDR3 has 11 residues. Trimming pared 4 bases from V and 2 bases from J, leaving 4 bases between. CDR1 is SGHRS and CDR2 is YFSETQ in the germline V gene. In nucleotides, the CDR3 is TGCGCCAGCAGCCCCGCCTACGAGCAGTACTTC. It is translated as CASSPAYEQYF.

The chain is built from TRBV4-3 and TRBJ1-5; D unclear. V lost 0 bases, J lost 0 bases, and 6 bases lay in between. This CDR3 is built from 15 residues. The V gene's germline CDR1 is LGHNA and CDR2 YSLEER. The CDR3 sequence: CASSQERFSNQPQHF. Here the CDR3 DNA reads TGCGCCAGCAGCCAAGAGAGGTTTAGCAATCAGCCCCAGCATTTT.

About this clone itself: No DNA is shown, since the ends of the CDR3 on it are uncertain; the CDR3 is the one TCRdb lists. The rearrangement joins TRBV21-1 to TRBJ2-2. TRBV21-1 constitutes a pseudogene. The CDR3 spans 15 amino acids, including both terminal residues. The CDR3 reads CASRFGHRTPGSCFF.

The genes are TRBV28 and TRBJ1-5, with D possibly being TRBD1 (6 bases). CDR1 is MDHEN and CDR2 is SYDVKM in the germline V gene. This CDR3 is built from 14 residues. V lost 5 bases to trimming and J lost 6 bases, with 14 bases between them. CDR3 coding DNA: TGTGCCAGCAGTCCACACAGGGATAGTCAGCCCCAGCATTTT. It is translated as CASSPHRDSQPQHF.

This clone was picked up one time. This chain's CDR3 is CASSLAYVGDTEAFF. CDR3 DNA sequence: TGTGCCAGCAGCTTAGCGTACGTGGGTGATACTGAAGCTTTCTTT. The rearrangement uses TRBV7-9 and TRBJ1-1; D is uncertain. The CDR3 has 15 amino acids. V dropped 0 bases and J dropped 5 bases, with 13 bases sitting between them. The V gene's germline CDR1 is SEHNR and CDR2 FQNEAQ (reference sequence). Full variable domain (rest looked up from reference TRBV7-9 and TRBJ1-1): DTGVSQNPRHKITKRGQNVTFRCDPISEHNRLYWYRQTLGQGPEFLTYFQNEAQLEKSRLLSDRFSAERPKGSFSTLEIQRTEQGDSAMYLCASSLAYVGDTEAFFGQGTRLTVV.

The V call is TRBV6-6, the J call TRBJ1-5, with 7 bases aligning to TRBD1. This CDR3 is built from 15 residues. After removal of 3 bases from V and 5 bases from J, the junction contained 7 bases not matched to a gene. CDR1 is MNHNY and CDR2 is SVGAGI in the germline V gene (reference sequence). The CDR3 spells CASSYAGGEDQPQHF. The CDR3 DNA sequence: TGTGCCAGCAGTTATGCAGGGGGTGAGGATCAGCCCCAGCATTTT.

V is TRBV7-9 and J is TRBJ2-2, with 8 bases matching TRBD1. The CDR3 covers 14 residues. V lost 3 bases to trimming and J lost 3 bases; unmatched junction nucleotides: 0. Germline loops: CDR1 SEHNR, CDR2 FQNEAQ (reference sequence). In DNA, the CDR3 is TGTGCCAGCAGCTTGACAGGGGACACCGGGGAGCTGTTTTTT. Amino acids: CASSLTGDTGELFF.

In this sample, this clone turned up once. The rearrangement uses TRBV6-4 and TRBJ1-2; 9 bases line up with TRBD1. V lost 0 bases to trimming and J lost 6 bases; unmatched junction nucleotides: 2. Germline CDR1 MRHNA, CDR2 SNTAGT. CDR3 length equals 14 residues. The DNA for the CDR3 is TGTGCCAGCAGTGACTCGACAGGGGGGGATGGCTACACCTTC. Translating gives CASSDSTGGDGYTF.

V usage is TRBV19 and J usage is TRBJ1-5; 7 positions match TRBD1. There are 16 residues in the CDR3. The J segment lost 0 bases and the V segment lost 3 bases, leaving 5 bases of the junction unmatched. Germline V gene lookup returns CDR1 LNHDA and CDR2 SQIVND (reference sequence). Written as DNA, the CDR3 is TGTGCCAGTAGTATCACAGGGGATATTAGCAATCAGCCCCAGCATTTT. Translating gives CASSITGDISNQPQHF.

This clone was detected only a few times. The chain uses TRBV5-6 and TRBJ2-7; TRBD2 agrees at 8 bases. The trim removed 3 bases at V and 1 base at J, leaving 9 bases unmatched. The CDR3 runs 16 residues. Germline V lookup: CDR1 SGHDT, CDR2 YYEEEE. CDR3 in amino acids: CASSYPGGTASYEQYF. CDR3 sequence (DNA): TGTGCCAGCAGCTACCCGGGGGGGACGGCGTCCTACGAGCAGTACTTC.

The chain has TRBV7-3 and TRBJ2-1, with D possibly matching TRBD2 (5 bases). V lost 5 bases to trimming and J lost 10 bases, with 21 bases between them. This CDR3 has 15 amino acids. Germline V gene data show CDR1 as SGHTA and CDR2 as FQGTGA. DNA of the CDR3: TGTGCCAGCAGCCCCTCGCCCGGACTTCGGGTGGAGCAGTTCTTC. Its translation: CASSPSPGLRVEQFF.

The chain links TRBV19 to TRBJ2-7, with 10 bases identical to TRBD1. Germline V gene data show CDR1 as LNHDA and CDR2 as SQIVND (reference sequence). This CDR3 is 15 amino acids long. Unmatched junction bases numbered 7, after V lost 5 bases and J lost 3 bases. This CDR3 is CASSSRTGGNYEQYF. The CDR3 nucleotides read TGTGCCAGTAGTTCTCGGACAGGGGGTAACTACGAGCAGTACTTC.

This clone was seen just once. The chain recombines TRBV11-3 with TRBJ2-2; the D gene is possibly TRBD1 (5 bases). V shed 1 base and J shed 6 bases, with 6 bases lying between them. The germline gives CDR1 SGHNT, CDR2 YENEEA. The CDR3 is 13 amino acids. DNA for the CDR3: TGTGCCAGCAGCTTAGCCAGGGCCGGGGAGCTGTTTTTT. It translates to CASSLARAGELFF.

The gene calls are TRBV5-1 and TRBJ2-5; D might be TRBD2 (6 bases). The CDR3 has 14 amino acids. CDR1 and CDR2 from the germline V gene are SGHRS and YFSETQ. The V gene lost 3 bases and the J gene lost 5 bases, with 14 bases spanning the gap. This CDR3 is CASSSLRSGETQYF. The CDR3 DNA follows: TGCGCCAGCAGCTCCTTGCGAAGCGGGGAGACCCAGTACTTC.

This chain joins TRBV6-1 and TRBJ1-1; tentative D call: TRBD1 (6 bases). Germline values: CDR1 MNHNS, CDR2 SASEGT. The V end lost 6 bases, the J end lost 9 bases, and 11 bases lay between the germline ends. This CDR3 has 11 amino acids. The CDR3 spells CASRNRDKAFF. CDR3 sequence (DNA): TGTGCCAGCAGAAACCGGGACAAAGCTTTCTTT.

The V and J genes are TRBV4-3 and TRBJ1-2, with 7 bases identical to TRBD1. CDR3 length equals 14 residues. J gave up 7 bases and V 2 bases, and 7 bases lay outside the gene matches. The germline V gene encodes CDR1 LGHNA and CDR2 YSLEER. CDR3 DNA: TGCGCCAGCAGCCAAAAACAGGGGATTGGTGGCTACACCTTC. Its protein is CASSQKQGIGGYTF.

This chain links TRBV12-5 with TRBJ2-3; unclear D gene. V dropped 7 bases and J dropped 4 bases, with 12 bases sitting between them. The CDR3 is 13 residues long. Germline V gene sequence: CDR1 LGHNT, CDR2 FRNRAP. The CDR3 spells CASAPWVADTQYF. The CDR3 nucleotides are TGTGCTAGTGCCCCCTGGGTAGCAGATACGCAGTATTTT. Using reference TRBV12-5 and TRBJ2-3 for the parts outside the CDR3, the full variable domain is DARVTQTPRHKVTEMGQEVTMRCQPILGHNTVFWYRQTMMQGLELLAYFRNRAPLDDSGMPKDRFSAEMPDATLATLKIQPSEPRDSAVYFCASAPWVADTQYFGPGTRLTVL.

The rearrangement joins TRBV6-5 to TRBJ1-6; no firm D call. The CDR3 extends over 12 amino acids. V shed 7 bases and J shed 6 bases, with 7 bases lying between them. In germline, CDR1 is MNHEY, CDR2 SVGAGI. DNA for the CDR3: TGTGCCAGCAAACAGACTAATTCACCCCTCCACTTT. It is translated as CASKQTNSPLHF.

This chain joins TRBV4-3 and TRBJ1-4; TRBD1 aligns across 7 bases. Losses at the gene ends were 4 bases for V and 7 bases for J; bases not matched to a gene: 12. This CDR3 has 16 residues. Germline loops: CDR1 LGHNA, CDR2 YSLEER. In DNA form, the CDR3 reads TGCGCCAGCAGCCGCCTACCACAGGGGAAGGGTGAAAAACTGTTTTTT. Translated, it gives CASSRLPQGKGEKLFF.

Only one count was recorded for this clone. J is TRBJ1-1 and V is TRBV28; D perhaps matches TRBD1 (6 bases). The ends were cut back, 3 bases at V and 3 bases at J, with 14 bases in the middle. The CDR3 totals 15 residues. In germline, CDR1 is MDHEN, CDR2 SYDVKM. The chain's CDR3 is CASSFPGQPYTEAFF. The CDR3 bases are TGTGCCAGCAGTTTCCCAGGACAGCCTTACACTGAAGCTTTCTTT.

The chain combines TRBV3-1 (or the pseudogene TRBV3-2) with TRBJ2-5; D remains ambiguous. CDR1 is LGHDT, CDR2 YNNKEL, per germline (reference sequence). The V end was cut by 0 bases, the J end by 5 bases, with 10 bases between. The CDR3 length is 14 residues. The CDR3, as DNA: TGTGCCAGCAGCCAAGACGGCAGGCGGGAGACCCAGTACTTC. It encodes CASSQDGRRETQYF.

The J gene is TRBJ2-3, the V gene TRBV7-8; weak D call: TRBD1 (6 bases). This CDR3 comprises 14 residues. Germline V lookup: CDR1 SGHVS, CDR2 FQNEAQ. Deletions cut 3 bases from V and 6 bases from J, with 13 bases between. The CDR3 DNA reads TGTGCCAGCAGCTTTGGGGGCAGGAGGGATACGCAGTATTTT. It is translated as CASSFGGRRDTQYF.

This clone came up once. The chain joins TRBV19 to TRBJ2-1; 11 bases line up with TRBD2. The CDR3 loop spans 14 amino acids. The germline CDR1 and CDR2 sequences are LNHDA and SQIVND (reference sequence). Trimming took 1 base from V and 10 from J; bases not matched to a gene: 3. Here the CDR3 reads CASSIGLAGNEQFF. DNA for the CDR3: TGTGCCAGTAGTATAGGACTAGCGGGGAACGAGCAGTTCTTC.